The 6 T cell receptor beta chains presented below share a single source sample, sequenced in a study of T cell responses to AZD1222 COVID-19 vaccine. Only in-frame clones appear in the TCRdb table, and some are missing; sequencing was by immunoSEQ multiplex PCR. The sample has fewer than 90,000 clones, 89% seen once. The specimen comprised peripheral blood, sampled 28 days after the second AZD1222 dose. Receptors were obtained from an adult who received the AZD1222 COVID-19 vaccine.

V is TRBV30 and J is TRBJ1-1, with D tentatively TRBD1 (5 bases). The CDR3 sequence is 12 residues long. The V and J ends lost 8 bases and 5 bases respectively, with 15 bases between them. The germline CDR1 and CDR2 sequences are GTSNPN and SVGIG (reference sequence). The chain's CDR3 is CALWTRGTEAFF. The CDR3 DNA is TGTGCCCTGTGGACGAGGGGAACTGAAGCTTTCTTT. The variable domain in full, completed from reference TRBV30 and TRBJ1-1, reads SQTIHQWPATLVQPVGSPLSLECTVEGTSNPNLYWYRQAAGRGLQLLFYSVGIGQISSEVPQNLSASRPQDRQFILSSKKLLLSDSGFYLCALWTRGTEAFFGQGTRLTVV.

The chain employs TRBV2 and TRBJ1-1, with a tentative D call TRBD1 (5 bases). Germline values: CDR1 SNHLY, CDR2 FYNNEI. V was cut by 7 bases and J by 4 bases, with 16 bases left in between. This CDR3 comprises 14 residues. The CDR3 sequence is CASTDARVGTEAFF. CDR3 DNA: TGTGCCAGCACCGACGCCAGGGTAGGCACTGAAGCTTTCTTT.

The V call is TRBV12-5, the J call TRBJ1-1; no clear D gene. The germline V gene has CDR1 LGHNT and CDR2 FRNRAP. This CDR3 spans 15 amino acids. Trimming stripped 5 bases from V and 3 bases from J, with 16 bases between. As DNA, the CDR3 is TGTGCTAGTGGTCTAGGGCCGGGGTACGACACTGAAGCTTTCTTT. Encoded protein: CASGLGPGYDTEAFF.

The chain carries TRBV19 and TRBJ1-4; no firm D call. The CDR3 consists of 13 residues. V was pared by 1 base and J by 8 bases, with 8 bases between. Germline-derived CDR1 and CDR2 are LNHDA and SQIVND (reference sequence). The CDR3 DNA reads as TGTGCCAGTAGTATAGTCCCCCACGAAAAACTGTTTTTT. Amino acid sequence: CASSIVPHEKLFF.

This clone has only one observation. The V gene is TRBV6-2 or TRBV6-3, the J gene TRBJ1-2, with a weak D call TRBD1 (5 bases). Germline lookup yields CDR1 MNHEY and CDR2 SVGEGT. The CDR3 totals 16 residues. Trimming cost V 6 bases and J 2 bases, with 19 bases left between them. CDR3 region: CASSPLVAGRNYGYTF. The DNA for the CDR3 is TGTGCCAGCAGCCCTCTGGTGGCAGGGCGAAACTATGGCTACACCTTC.

The chain combines TRBV18 with TRBJ2-2, with no clear D. CDR1 and CDR2 (germline): KGHSH, LQKENI. The V and J ends lost 0 bases and 0 bases respectively, with 11 bases between them. This CDR3 is 17 amino acids long. CDR3: CASSPPRPSANTGELFF. The CDR3 DNA sequence: TGTGCCAGCTCACCACCTCGCCCGAGCGCGAACACCGGGGAGCTGTTTTTT.